This paragraph reports one T cell receptor beta chain. The antigen it binds to is not known. The input lacks base qualities; no much larger clone sits a single base away. The CDR1 and CDR2 encoded by the germline V gene are SGHRS and YFSETQ. V lost 4 bases and J lost 6 bases; the stretch between them is 15 bases long. From its cysteine to its phenylalanine, the CDR3 spans 14 amino acids. Of all the DNA, just the CDR3 is kept, 42 bases in frame from base 1. This entry is derived from a study of T cell repertoires in cytomegalovirus infection (dated by TCRdb to about 2019). Broadly, across the study: Because public TCR beta signatures pointed to carriage of CMV infection together with the matching HLA type, the HLA type of each donor mattered for the analysis.

The full study reports these points: The ex vivo response was dominated by HLA-C-restricted CMV-specific TCR beta clonotypes, which also provided the single most frequent clonotype in two of eight donors. Cumulative frequency of public TCR beta family members discriminated carriers of CMV infection plus the relevant HLA type in this cohort and an independent 352-donor cohort.

Sequenced on an Illumina HiSeq 1500. TCRdb reanalyzed the raw reads on its own, using fastp at Q25 for trimming and MiXCR for clone calling, and kept in-frame beta chains. Rows with a matching CDR3 protein are joined into one entry that keeps the most common DNA and genes. For this sample there are roughly 180,000 distinct CDR3 sequences; 25% to 30% appear just once. The ten largest clonotypes hold just over 30% of the sample. Sequenced sample: PBMCs. The sequence links TRBV5-1 to TRBJ2-3, with the D gene tentatively TRBD1 or TRBD2, based on 5 matching bases in each. This clonotype was sampled from a human donor in good health (CMV status not recorded). Some clones in this sample may be carry-over from other donors' samples. The DNA reads TGCGCCAGCAGCCCGCCGGGACCTGGGGATACGCAGTATTTT. This encodes CASSPPGPGDTQYF.